The present TCR beta chain was sequenced within a study of T cells in Graves' hyperthyroidism and ophthalmopathy. General study results and limits: In the blood, most expanded thyroid clonotypes above 0.001 appeared as well. Ophthalmopathy cases were set apart from stable hyperthyroidism by a 13 V-J model.

This clonotype showed up many times. Its matching antigen is unknown. Template material for amplifying TCR beta CDR3 regions consisted of RNA transcripts. HTBI primers were used for first-round RT-PCR of the TCR CDR3. TCRdb passed the multiplex PCR reads through MiXCR, listing each CDR3 protein once. Of about 480,000 distinct CDR3 sequences in the sample, roughly 23% were seen once. Germline lookup yields CDR1 SGHTA and CDR2 FQGNSA. The CDR3 spans 14 residues. V lost 5 bases and J lost 4, with 11 bases in between. This receptor was obtained from a woman in her 70s with Graves' ophthalmopathy. The genes are TRBV7-2 and TRBJ2-2; a possible D gene is TRBD1 (6 bases). Specimen: blood. The CDR3, as DNA: TGTGCCAGCAGCAATCAGGGGCTCACCGGGGAGCTGTTTTTT. Translation gives CASSNQGLTGELFF.